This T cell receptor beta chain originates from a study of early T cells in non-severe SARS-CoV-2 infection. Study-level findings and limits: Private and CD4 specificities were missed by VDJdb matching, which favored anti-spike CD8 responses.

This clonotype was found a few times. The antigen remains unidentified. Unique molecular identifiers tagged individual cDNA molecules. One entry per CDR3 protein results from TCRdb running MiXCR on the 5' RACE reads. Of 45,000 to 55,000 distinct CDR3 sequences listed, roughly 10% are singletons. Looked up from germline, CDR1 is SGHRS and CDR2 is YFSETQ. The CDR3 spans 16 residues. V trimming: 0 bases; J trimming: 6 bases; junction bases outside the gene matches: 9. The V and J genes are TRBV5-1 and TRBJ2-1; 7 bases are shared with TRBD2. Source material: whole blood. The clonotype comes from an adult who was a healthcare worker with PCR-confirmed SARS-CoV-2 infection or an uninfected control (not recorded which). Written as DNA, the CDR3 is TGCGCCAGCAGCTTGGCTGGAGCGGGATACCGCAATGAGCAGTTCTTC. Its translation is CASSLAGAGYRNEQFF. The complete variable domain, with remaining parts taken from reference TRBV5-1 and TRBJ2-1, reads KAGVTQTPRYLIKTRGQQVTLSCSPISGHRSVSWYQQTPGQGLQFLFEYFSETQRNKGNFPGRFSGRQFSNSRSEMNVSTLELGDSALYLCASSLAGAGYRNEQFFGPGTRLTVL.